These T cell receptor beta chains were read from a single sample in a study of T-cell reconstitution after alpha-beta-depleted transplantation in children. TCRdb passed the PCR reads through MiXCR, listing each CDR3 protein once. This table has approximately 230,000 distinct CDR3 sequences, about 24% appearing once. Sequenced material: PBMCs, mostly from graft donor cells, taken 360 days after TCRalphabeta/CD19-depleted stem cell transplant. The origin of the receptors is a female patient aged 2-10 years who had a stem cell transplant for congenital amegakaryocytic thrombocytopenia, so the T cells may come from the graft donor. Both conserved end residues are part of each CDR3. Each record gives: V gene, CDR3 protein.

v_call: TRBV6-5; cdr3_aa: CASSYPGDRFEEQFF
v_call: TRBV30; cdr3_aa: CAGRGQAEKLFF
v_call: TRBV5-1; cdr3_aa: CASSLNRARETQYF
v_call: TRBV29-1; cdr3_aa: CSVELPYTEAFF
v_call: TRBV4-1; cdr3_aa: CASSQVGTGANVLTF
v_call: TRBV5-1; cdr3_aa: CASSWYKNTEAFF
v_call: TRBV10-3; cdr3_aa: CAISGTSGRSEQFF
v_call: TRBV28; cdr3_aa: CASSSPFSERGIGTDTQYF
v_call: TRBV7-2; cdr3_aa: CASSLRLAGTDTQYF
v_call: TRBV20-1; cdr3_aa: CSASKGTSGGTDTQYF
v_call: TRBV27; cdr3_aa: CASSKRQGLNTEAFF